The 32 T cell receptor beta chains below all came from one sample that was sequenced in a study of blood T cell repertoires in COVID-19. Profiled with immunoSEQ multiplex PCR; TCRdb holds only in-frame clones, not every one. The profile shows roughly 170,000 clones, more than 85% of them singletons. The sample comprised peripheral blood. These receptors originate from a middle-aged man with active or convalescent COVID-19.

This rearrangement joins TRBV28 to TRBJ1-5, with 8 bases lining up with TRBD1. CDR3 length: 17 residues. After removal of 7 bases from V and 0 bases from J, the junction contained 11 bases not matched to a gene. Per the germline V gene, CDR1 is MDHEN and CDR2 is SYDVKM. CDR3 bases: TGTGCCAGCACCTCCCGACAGGGGACCTATAGCAATCAGCCCCAGCATTTT. This encodes CASTSRQGTYSNQPQHF. The full variable domain, its missing parts supplied by reference TRBV28 and TRBJ1-5, is DVKVTQSSRYLVKRTGEKVFLECVQDMDHENMFWYRQDPGLGLRLIYFSYDVKMKEKGDIPEGYSVSREKKERFSLILESASTNQTSMYLCASTSRQGTYSNQPQHFGDGTRLSIL.

The chain uses TRBV19 and TRBJ1-5; 7 bases line up with TRBD1. Germline V gene sequence: CDR1 LNHDA, CDR2 SQIVND (reference sequence). The ends lost 0 bases at V and 5 bases at J; junction bases unmatched: 7. The CDR3 is made up of 16 amino acids. CDR3 DNA: TGTGCCAGTAGTATAGAAGGGACAGTTAGTTATCAGCCCCAGCATTTT. It codes for CASSIEGTVSYQPQHF.

This chain uses TRBV7-8 with TRBJ1-5, with 12 bases lining up with TRBD1. Germline V gene data show CDR1 as SGHVS and CDR2 as FQNEAQ. The trim removed 4 bases at V and 6 bases at J, leaving 4 bases unmatched. The CDR3 is made up of 15 amino acids. The CDR3 DNA is TGTGCCAGCAGCTCGGGACAGGGGGCGGGTCAGCCCCAGCATTTT. Translated: CASSSGQGAGQPQHF.

The J gene is TRBJ2-7, the V gene TRBV4-1; 7 bases are a match to TRBD2. CDR3 length: 16 residues. Trimming took 1 base from V and 2 from J; bases not matched to a gene: 8. Germline CDR1 MGHRA, CDR2 YSYEKL. The CDR3 spells CASSQGPTSPTYEQYF. The CDR3 DNA is TGCGCCAGCAGCCAAGGTCCGACTAGCCCTACCTACGAGCAGTACTTC.

The chain uses TRBV18 and TRBJ1-1; 8 bases align to TRBD1. Trimming cost V 3 bases and J 5 bases; bases outside gene matches: 5. The CDR3 length is 14 residues. Germline values: CDR1 KGHSH, CDR2 LQKENI. The CDR3 DNA sequence: TGTGCCAGCTCACCCAGGGACAGGACTACTGAAGCTTTCTTT. Encoded protein: CASSPRDRTTEAFF. The entire variable domain, with the rest obtained from reference TRBV18 and TRBJ1-1, is as follows: NAGVMQNPRHLVRRRGQEARLRCSPMKGHSHVYWYRQLPEEGLKFMVYLQKENIIDESGMPKERFSAEFPKEGPSILRIQQVVRGDSAAYFCASSPRDRTTEAFFGQGTRLTVV.

This sequence joins TRBV12-3 or TRBV12-4 and TRBJ1-1, with D perhaps matching TRBD1 (6 bases). The CDR3 totals 13 residues. V lost 4 bases, J lost 5 bases, and 11 bases lay in between. CDR3 region: CASSSPGTTEAFF. In nucleotides, the CDR3 is TGTGCCAGCAGTTCGCCAGGGACAACTGAAGCTTTCTTT.

The chain links TRBV2 to TRBJ1-5; D is unclear. Germline V gives CDR1 SNHLY, CDR2 FYNNEI. The CDR3 sequence is 12 residues long. Deletions cut 3 bases from V and 8 bases from J, with 8 bases between. The CDR3: CASSDDGEPQHF. The CDR3 nucleotides are TGTGCCAGCAGTGACGACGGGGAGCCCCAGCATTTT.

The rearrangement links TRBV5-1 to TRBJ2-5; 7 nucleotides match TRBD1. The CDR3 runs to 15 residues. Germline lookup yields CDR1 SGHRS and CDR2 YFSETQ. Germline trimming cut 4 bases from V and 3 bases from J; bases unmatched to any gene: 9. Written as DNA, the CDR3 is TGCGCCAGCAGCACCCCCGGGACAGCTGAAGAGACCCAGTACTTC. Protein sequence: CASSTPGTAEETQYF.

The V and J genes are TRBV4-1 and TRBJ1-4, with 7 bases aligning to TRBD1. The CDR3 is 15 amino acids. Germline assignment: CDR1 MGHRA and CDR2 YSYEKL. The V segment lost 1 base and the J segment 4 bases; nucleotides outside the gene matches: 3. The CDR3 loop reads CASSQGDRVNEKLFF. CDR3 nucleotides: TGCGCCAGCAGCCAAGGTGACAGGGTTAATGAAAAACTGTTTTTT.

This rearrangement joins TRBV7-3 to TRBJ1-6, with D possibly matching TRBD1 (5 bases). The V gene lost 4 bases and the J gene lost 0 bases, with 10 bases spanning the gap. The CDR3 has 16 amino acids. Germline V gene data show CDR1 as SGHTA and CDR2 as FQGTGA. The CDR3 DNA reads as TGTGCCAGCAGCTCAGGGACTAGCTCCTATAATTCACCCCTCCACTTT. Its protein is CASSSGTSSYNSPLHF. Complete variable domain (other parts from reference TRBV7-3 and TRBJ1-6): GAGVSQTPSNKVTEKGKYVELRCDPISGHTALYWYRQSLGQGPEFLIYFQGTGAADDSGLPNDRFFAVRPEGSVSTLKIQRTERGDSAVYLCASSSGTSSYNSPLHFGNGTRLTVT.

This rearrangement joins TRBV28 to TRBJ1-2; TRBD1 matches 7 bases. J was trimmed by 4 bases and V by 3 bases; bases with no gene match: 8. The CDR3 runs 15 residues. From germline, CDR1 is MDHEN and CDR2 SYDVKM. CDR3 amino acids: CASSFFEGQLYGYTF. The CDR3 DNA reads as TGTGCCAGCAGTTTTTTCGAGGGACAGCTCTATGGCTACACCTTC.

This chain links TRBV12-5 with TRBJ2-5; 8 bases map to TRBD2. V shed 0 bases, J shed 2 bases, and the junction held 5 bases outside the gene matches. The CDR3 length is 16 residues. Germline loops: CDR1 LGHNT, CDR2 FRNRAP. This chain's CDR3 is CASGLVRSSGQETQYF. For the CDR3, the DNA is TGTGCTAGTGGTTTGGTACGGTCTAGCGGGCAAGAGACCCAGTACTTC.

This clone was found once. The chain has TRBV5-4 and TRBJ2-1, with D possibly being TRBD1 (6 bases). Deletions cut 4 bases from V and 0 bases from J, with 11 bases between. Germline V gene lookup returns CDR1 SGHNT and CDR2 YYREEE (reference sequence). The CDR3 runs 15 residues. In nucleotides, the CDR3 is TGTGCCAGCAGCCAGGGGTTGCCCTCCTACAATGAGCAGTTCTTC. This encodes CASSQGLPSYNEQFF.

The rearrangement uses TRBV3-1 (or the pseudogene TRBV3-2) and TRBJ2-7, with TRBD2 identical over 8 bases. After removal of 4 bases from V and 7 bases from J, the junction contained 12 bases not matched to a gene. The CDR3 covers 15 residues. Germline V gene data show CDR1 as LGHDT and CDR2 as YNNKEL (reference sequence). The CDR3 region is CASSLPGLGAGEQYF. The CDR3, as DNA: TGTGCCAGCAGCCTTCCGGGACTAGGGGCGGGGGAGCAGTACTTC.

The gene calls are TRBV7-9 and TRBJ2-7; D possibly corresponds to TRBD2 (6 bases). The CDR3 runs to 14 residues. CDR1 and CDR2 (germline): SEHNR, FQNEAQ (reference sequence). V lost 2 bases, J lost 2 bases, and 10 bases lay in between. The CDR3 spells CASSLSGPTYEQYF. DNA of the CDR3: TGTGCCAGCAGCTTAAGCGGGCCGACCTACGAGCAGTACTTC.

V usage is TRBV27 and J usage is TRBJ1-5; 7 bases line up with TRBD1. Germline V gene data show CDR1 as MNHEY and CDR2 as SMNVEV (reference sequence). This CDR3 has 13 residues. V dropped 5 bases and J dropped 7; count of bases not matched to a gene: 5. The CDR3 loop is CASSIQGWQPQHF. The CDR3 DNA reads TGTGCCAGCAGTATACAGGGGTGGCAGCCCCAGCATTTT.

The J gene is TRBJ1-1, the V gene TRBV5-4, with D tentatively TRBD1 (5 bases). V shed 4 bases and J shed 6 bases, with 16 bases lying between them. The germline V gene has CDR1 SGHNT and CDR2 YYREEE (reference sequence). This CDR3 region has 14 residues. CDR3 sequence reads: CASSLGGSFSEAFF. The CDR3 coding sequence is TGTGCCAGCAGCCTCGGGGGTAGCTTTTCTGAAGCTTTCTTT.

V and J are TRBV10-3 and TRBJ1-6; 8 bases fit TRBD1. The germline CDR1 and CDR2 sequences are ENHRY and SYGVKD. The CDR3 runs to 15 residues. Trimming took 10 bases from V and 7 from J; bases not matched to a gene: 12. CDR3 DNA sequence: TGTGCCACCGGACCGGGACAGGCGAACAATTCACCCCTCCACTTT. This sequence encodes CATGPGQANNSPLHF.

The V gene is TRBV9, the J gene TRBJ2-3, with a tentative D call TRBD1 (5 bases). This CDR3 contains 16 residues. Germline assignment: CDR1 SGDLS and CDR2 YYNGEE. V lost 0 bases and J lost 0, with 11 bases in between. The CDR3: CASSVGQGSSTDTQYF. CDR3 coding DNA: TGTGCCAGCAGCGTAGGGCAGGGTAGTAGCACAGATACGCAGTATTTT.

This clone was seen a few times. The rearrangement links TRBV7-2 to TRBJ2-7; D perhaps matches TRBD2 (6 bases). Germline assignment: CDR1 SGHTA and CDR2 FQGNSA. Trimming shortened V by 7 bases and J by 0 bases, and 13 bases separated the two germline ends. This CDR3 is 14 amino acids long. The CDR3 sequence: CASNPGVGSYEQYF. The CDR3 DNA reads TGTGCCAGCAACCCGGGAGTTGGCTCCTACGAGCAGTACTTC.

The rearrangement joins TRBV18 to TRBJ1-1, with TRBD1 as a possible D gene (6 bases). V was cut by 3 bases and J by 0 bases, with 8 bases left in between. The CDR3 loop spans 14 amino acids. Germline CDR1 KGHSH, CDR2 LQKENI. The CDR3 coding sequence is TGTGCCAGCTCACCCGGACAGTTGAACACTGAAGCTTTCTTT. As protein: CASSPGQLNTEAFF.

The V gene is TRBV4-1, the J gene TRBJ2-7; D is possibly TRBD2 (6 bases). The CDR3 length is 14 residues. Per germline, CDR1 MGHRA and CDR2 YSYEKL. The V end lost 0 bases, the J end lost 0 bases, and 6 bases lay between the germline ends. In nucleotides, the CDR3 is TGCGCCAGCAGCCAAGAGGGGGGCTCCTACGAGCAGTACTTC. Its protein is CASSQEGGSYEQYF.

This clone came up a few times. The rearrangement links TRBV10-1 to TRBJ2-3; 7 nucleotides agree with TRBD2. The V gene's germline CDR1 is WNHNN and CDR2 SYGVQD (reference sequence). Germline trimming cut 8 bases from V and 2 bases from J; bases unmatched to any gene: 1. CDR3 size: 12 residues. The CDR3 coding sequence is TGCGCCAGCGGACTAGACACAGATACGCAGTATTTT. Protein product: CASGLDTDTQYF.

This clone was recorded once. The V gene is TRBV12-5, the J gene TRBJ1-2; possibly TRBD1 for D (6 bases). V lost 5 bases to trimming and J lost 4 bases, with 11 bases between them. Germline V lookup: CDR1 LGHNT, CDR2 FRNRAP. The CDR3 has 13 residues. Here the CDR3 reads CASGPGGPYGYTF. In DNA, the CDR3 is TGTGCTAGTGGTCCTGGGGGCCCCTATGGCTACACCTTC.

The chain is built from TRBV19 and TRBJ1-1; TRBD1 matches 8 bases. Germline V gene lookup returns CDR1 LNHDA and CDR2 SQIVND (reference sequence). The CDR3 sequence is 16 residues long. Trimming removed 5 bases from V and 0 bases from J; junction bases left unmatched: 8. CDR3 sequence reads: CASSPSRDRLNTEAFF. The CDR3 DNA sequence: TGTGCCAGTAGTCCGTCCCGGGACAGGCTGAACACTGAAGCTTTCTTT.

This clone came up a few times. The gene calls are TRBV4-1 and TRBJ2-5, with a tentative D call TRBD1 (6 bases). The CDR3 covers 16 residues. V lost 4 bases, J lost 1 base, and 16 bases lay in between. Germline-derived CDR1 and CDR2 are MGHRA and YSYEKL. CDR3 DNA: TGCGCCAGCAGCCCAAGGGAATTGACAGGCCAAGAGACCCAGTACTTC. Protein: CASSPRELTGQETQYF.

This clone was picked up a small number of times. The J gene is TRBJ2-1, the V gene TRBV5-1; possible D gene TRBD1, 5 bases. V shed 7 bases and J shed 5 bases, with 16 bases lying between them. The CDR3 sequence is 14 residues long. Germline V gene lookup returns CDR1 SGHRS and CDR2 YFSETQ. This CDR3 is CASGVPGINNEQFF. The CDR3 DNA sequence: TGCGCCAGCGGGGTCCCAGGGATTAACAATGAGCAGTTCTTC. Full variable domain (rest looked up from reference TRBV5-1 and TRBJ2-1): KAGVTQTPRYLIKTRGQQVTLSCSPISGHRSVSWYQQTPGQGLQFLFEYFSETQRNKGNFPGRFSGRQFSNSRSEMNVSTLELGDSALYLCASGVPGINNEQFFGPGTRLTVL.

This chain uses TRBV12-3 or TRBV12-4 with TRBJ1-1; maybe TRBD1 (6 bases). Deletions cut 4 bases from V and 6 bases from J, with 9 bases between. This CDR3 is built from 12 residues. CDR3 sequence (DNA): TGTGCCAGCAGTTCTTGGACAGCTGAAGCTTTCTTT. Its protein is CASSSWTAEAFF.

The CDR3 nucleotides are TGTGCCATCAGTGAAACTGAGAATCAGCCCCAGCATTTT. Translation: CAISETENQPQHF. This chain uses TRBV10-3 with TRBJ1-5; unclear D gene. The CDR3 runs 13 residues. The germline CDR1 and CDR2 sequences are ENHRY and SYGVKD. With 3 bases removed from V and 4 bases from J, the gap between germline ends came to 7 bases.

The J gene is TRBJ2-3, the V gene TRBV24-1; 15 bases are shared with TRBD2. The junction had 2 bases not matched to a gene; V was cut back by 1 base and J by 4 bases. The CDR3 contains 17 residues. The germline V gene encodes CDR1 KGHDR and CDR2 SFDVKD. The CDR3: CATSDFRTSGGADTQYF. CDR3 DNA sequence: TGTGCCACCAGTGATTTTAGGACTAGCGGGGGGGCAGATACGCAGTATTTT.

The chain carries TRBV2 and TRBJ1-6; D is perhaps TRBD1 (6 bases). The CDR3 contains 16 residues. In germline, CDR1 is SNHLY, CDR2 FYNNEI. Trimming removed 2 bases at V and 1 base at J, with 9 bases between. This CDR3 is CASSEIGQSYNSPLHF. CDR3 DNA: TGTGCCAGCAGTGAAATCGGACAGTCCTATAATTCACCCCTCCACTTT.

This chain joins TRBV6-5 and TRBJ1-3; no definite D call. The CDR3 is 15 amino acids. V was pared by 8 bases and J by 0 bases, with 14 bases between. CDR1 MNHEY and CDR2 SVGAGI come from the germline V gene. The CDR3 protein is CASDPGSASGNTIYF. For the CDR3, the DNA is TGTGCCAGCGACCCCGGGAGCGCCTCTGGAAACACCATATATTTT.